A selection of T cell receptor beta chains follows, all from one sample in a study of glioma-infiltrating T cells. MiXCR was run by TCRdb on the multiplex PCR reads, yielding one entry per CDR3 protein. This table holds approximately 45,000 distinct CDR3 sequences, approximately 20% found once. Source material: glioma tissue, nonneoplastic brain tissue, or PBMCs (not recorded which). These receptors all stem from a human donor with low-grade glioma or glioblastoma, undergoing nonglioma brain surgery, or in good health (not recorded which). The CDR3 runs from the conserved cysteine through the conserved F or W. The D gene is left open where the match is weak. Clone size is stated in some rows and not others, as once, few, many or a class when expanded.

TRBV2	NA	many	TRBJ1-3	CASSAQFSGNTIYF	TGTGCCAGCAGTGCACAGTTCTCTGGAAACACCATATATTTT
TRBV7-2	NA	many	TRBJ1-5	CASSLAPQRVDYSNQPQHF	TGTGCCAGCAGCTTAGCGCCACAAAGAGTAGACTATAGCAATCAGCCCCAGCATTTT
TRBV28	NA	NA	TRBJ1-1	CASAGGRPSF	TGTGCCAGCGCCGGGGGTCGGCCTTCCTTT
TRBV28	TRBD2	many	TRBJ2-1	CASRASGSYYNEQFF	TGTGCCAGCAGGGCTAGCGGGTCCTACTACAATGAGCAGTTCTTC
TRBV19	TRBD1	many	TRBJ2-5	CASSTSGQGQETQYF	TGTGCCAGTAGTACCTCCGGACAGGGTCAAGAGACCCAGTACTTC
TRBV28	TRBD2	many	TRBJ2-3	CASSFLAGELGTDTQYF	TGTGCCAGCAGTTTTCTAGCGGGGGAGCTCGGCACAGATACGCAGTATTTT
TRBV2	NA	many	TRBJ1-1	CASTPDRNTEAFF	TGTGCCAGCACCCCGGACAGGAACACTGAAGCTTTCTTT
TRBV12-5	TRBD1	NA	TRBJ2-5	CANGSPRQGGSAQYF	TGTGCTAATGGTTCCCCCCGACAGGGCGGGTCGGCCCAGTACTTC
TRBV14	NA	many	TRBJ2-1	CASSQDMRGEQFF	TGTGCCAGCAGCCAAGATATGCGGGGTGAGCAGTTCTTC
TRBV27	TRBD1	NA	TRBJ2-7	CASSDGQGYEQYF	TGTGCCAGCAGTGATGGACAGGGCTACGAGCAGTACTTC
TRBV27	NA	many	TRBJ2-7	CASREPHSYEQYF	TGTGCCAGCCGGGAGCCCCACTCCTACGAGCAGTACTTC
TRBV3-1	NA	many	TRBJ2-7	CASSLQADSYEQYF	TGTGCCAGCAGCCTCCAAGCGGACTCCTACGAGCAGTACTTC
TRBV28	TRBD1	many	TRBJ1-5	CASSLRTGGHQPQHF	TGTGCCAGCAGTTTAAGGACAGGGGGGCATCAGCCCCAGCATTTT
TRBV27	NA	many	TRBJ2-7	CASSKIGEYEQYF	TGTGCCAGCAGTAAAATTGGGGAGTACGAGCAGTACTTC
TRBV5-1	NA	few	TRBJ1-1	CASSLEGQVGFGEAFF	TGCGCCAGCAGCTTGGAAGGGCAGGTGGGGTTCGGGGAAGCTTTCTTT
TRBV11-1	NA	few	TRBJ1-1	CASSRFEGMAFF	TGTGCCAGCAGCCGTTTCGAAGGGATGGCTTTCTTT
TRBV27	NA	many	TRBJ2-5	CASSLLGGKYQETQYF	TGTGCCAGCAGTTTATTGGGGGGCAAGTACCAAGAGACCCAGTACTTC
TRBV7-3	NA	many	TRBJ2-3	CASSFAGTTDTQYF	TGTGCCAGCAGCTTCGCGGGGACCACAGATACGCAGTATTTT
TRBV3-1	NA	many	TRBJ1-6	CASSQGTDGNSPLHF	TGTGCCAGCAGCCAAGGGACAGACGGAAATTCACCCCTCCACTTT
TRBV5-1	NA	many	TRBJ2-2	CASSLGPDTGELFF	TGCGCCAGCAGCTTGGGACCTGACACCGGGGAGCTGTTTTTT
TRBV29-1	NA	NA	TRBJ2-5	CSVGSGETQYF	TGCAGCGTTGGGTCAGGAGAGACCCAGTACTTC
TRBV28	NA	many	TRBJ1-5	CASRPGTADSNQPQHF	TGTGCCAGCAGACCTGGGACCGCCGATAGCAATCAGCCCCAGCATTTT
TRBV29-1	NA	NA	TRBJ2-7	CSVDVTGLAYEQYF	TGCAGCGTTGATGTCACCGGGTTAGCGTACGAGCAGTACTTC
TRBV6-5	NA	once	TRBJ1-1	CANSKITGSTEAFF	TGTGCCAACAGTAAAATAACAGGTTCCACTGAAGCCTTCTTT
TRBV24-1	NA	medium-sized	TRBJ1-1	CATSDHGGTEAFF	TGTGCCACCAGTGATCACGGGGGCACTGAAGCTTTCTTT
TRBV28	TRBD2	many	TRBJ2-3	CASSLVREAGGTDTQYF	TGTGCCAGCAGTTTAGTGCGGGAGGCCGGGGGCACAGATACGCAGTATTTT
TRBV7-9	NA	few	TRBJ1-4	CASSPGGDEKLFF	TGTGCCAGCAGCCCCGGAGGGGATGAAAAACTGTTTTTT
TRBV12-3/TRBV12-4	TRBD1	NA	TRBJ1-1	CASSWDRQLNTEAFF	TGTGCCAGCAGTTGGGACAGGCAGTTGAACACTGAAGCTTTCTTT
TRBV20-1	NA	many	TRBJ1-1	CSATREDTEAFF	TGCAGTGCCACACGCGAGGACACAGAAGCTTTCTTT
TRBV4-1	NA	many	TRBJ1-3	CASSPGPDGNTIYF	TGCGCCAGCAGCCCAGGTCCCGATGGAAACACCATATATTTT
TRBV12-3/TRBV12-4	TRBD1	few	TRBJ1-1	CASSRTRGLGAEAFF	TGTGCCAGCAGTCGAACCAGGGGGCTGGGCGCTGAAGCTTTCTTT
TRBV4-1	TRBD2	many	TRBJ2-1	CASSQGLAGGGIENEQFF	TGCGCCAGCAGCCAAGGACTAGCGGGGGGGGGTATTGAGAATGAGCAGTTCTTC
TRBV20-1	NA	many	TRBJ1-5	CSASYTTYSNQPQHF	TGCAGTGCTAGTTATACAACCTATAGCAATCAGCCCCAGCATTTT
TRBV27	NA	NA	TRBJ1-1	CASSLSIDPNTKAFF	TGTGCCAGCAGCTTATCGATTGACCCGAACACTAAAGCTTTCTTT
TRBV7-9	NA	few	TRBJ2-7	CASSLGQEAYEQYF	TGTGCCAGCAGCTTAGGACAGGAGGCCTACGAGCAGTACTTC
TRBV20-1	TRBD2	many	TRBJ2-5	CSARAPGLAGLRETQYF	TGCAGTGCTAGAGCCCCCGGACTAGCGGGATTGCGAGAGACCCAGTACTTC
TRBV28	NA	many	TRBJ2-3	CASSPQDGTDTQYF	TGTGCCAGCAGTCCCCAGGATGGCACAGATACGCAGTATTTT
TRBV28	NA	many	TRBJ1-2	CASSRTASNYGYTF	TGTGCCAGCAGTCGGACGGCTTCTAACTATGGCTACACCTTC
TRBV2	NA	medium-sized	TRBJ1-1	CASSPTGGEAFF	TGTGCCAGCAGCCCGACAGGCGGTGAAGCTTTCTTT
TRBV4-1	NA	many	TRBJ1-3	CASSQDPETTGNTIYF	TGCGCCAGCAGCCAAGACCCCGAGACAACTGGAAACACCATATATTTT
TRBV3-1	TRBD2	NA	TRBJ2-3	CASSHHSGGDDTQYF	TGTGCCAGCAGCCACCACAGCGGGGGTGACGATACGCAGTATTTT
TRBV7-9	NA	NA	TRBJ1-1	CASSLLQGVGTEAFF	TGTGCCAGCAGCTTACTACAGGGAGTAGGCACTGAAGCTTTCTTT
TRBV28	TRBD2	many	TRBJ2-3	CASSSPGGGESTDTQYF	TGTGCCAGCAGTTCCCCCGGGGGGGGAGAGAGCACAGATACGCAGTATTTT
TRBV20-1	TRBD1	many	TRBJ1-1	CSARNPEGAGTEAFF	TGCAGTGCTAGAAATCCCGAGGGGGCCGGGACTGAAGCTTTCTTT
TRBV14	TRBD1	NA	TRBJ2-3	CASSPPGQGSTDTQYF	TGTGCCAGCAGCCCGCCGGGACAGGGAAGCACAGATACGCAGTATTTT
TRBV6-6	TRBD2	many	TRBJ2-3	CASSYSIAGGTDTQYF	TGTGCCAGCAGTTACTCTATAGCGGGAGGAACAGATACGCAGTATTTT
TRBV7-2	NA	many	TRBJ2-5	CASSQKEETQYF	TGTGCCAGCAGCCAGAAGGAAGAGACCCAGTACTTC
TRBV27	NA	once	TRBJ1-1	CASTPRVQGYTEAFF	TGCGCCAGCACCCCGAGAGTACAGGGCTACACTGAAGCTTTCTTT
TRBV4-1	TRBD1	many	TRBJ1-6	CASSRQTGYDSPLHF	TGCGCCAGCAGCCGTCAGACAGGGTACGATTCACCCCTCCACTTT
TRBV27	NA	medium-sized	TRBJ2-5	CASSTYRDQETQYF	TGTGCCAGCAGTACCTACAGGGACCAAGAGACCCAGTACTTC
TRBV3-1	NA	many	TRBJ1-1	CASSLVDTEAFF	TGTGCCAGCAGCCTAGTGGACACTGAAGCTTTCTTT
TRBV15	NA	NA	TRBJ2-1	CATSSKRGSYNEQFF	TGTGCCACCAGTAGCAAGAGAGGATCCTACAATGAGCAGTTCTTC
TRBV9	NA	many	TRBJ1-5	CASSVEGQGNQPQHF	TGTGCCAGCAGCGTAGAGGGCCAGGGGAATCAGCCCCAGCATTTT
TRBV7-9	NA	many	TRBJ1-2	CASSLADKSSGYTF	TGTGCCAGCAGCTTAGCCGACAAAAGTAGTGGCTACACCTTC